Shown below are 15 T cell receptor beta chains from a single sample sequenced in a study of T cell repertoires and HLA-DP antigens. Only in-frame clones appear in the TCRdb table, and some are missing; sequencing was by immunoSEQ multiplex PCR. Of some 110,000 clones in the sample, about 91% were seen once. Their target antigens are unknown. The material sequenced was CD4+ T cells from PBMCs. These receptors originate from a woman aged 18-35 years in good health and CMV-seronegative.

This chain joins TRBV6-6 and TRBJ2-2; D is unresolved. Germline CDR1 and CDR2: MNHNY and SVGAGI (reference sequence). The germline V and J ends were trimmed by 2 bases and 1 base, with 5 bases remaining between them. The CDR3 covers 14 residues. The CDR3 is CASSYVENTGELFF. In nucleotides, the CDR3 is TGTGCCAGCAGTTACGTAGAGAACACCGGGGAGCTGTTTTTT.

The chain recombines TRBV19 with TRBJ1-5; no firm D call. Trimming took 6 bases from V and 3 from J, leaving 9 bases between them. Germline values: CDR1 LNHDA, CDR2 SQIVND (reference sequence). CDR3 length: 13 amino acids. CDR3 region: CASRLQHNQPQHF. The CDR3 region has the DNA TGTGCCAGTAGATTGCAGCACAATCAGCCCCAGCATTTT.

The chain employs TRBV19 and TRBJ2-6; 9 nucleotides agree with TRBD1. The CDR3 spans 16 residues. Trimming cost V 4 bases and J 1 base; bases outside gene matches: 2. Germline-derived CDR1 and CDR2 are LNHDA and SQIVND (reference sequence). The CDR3: CASSRDRASGANVLTF. CDR3 bases: TGTGCCAGTAGTAGGGACAGGGCTTCTGGGGCCAACGTCCTGACTTTC.

The chain recombines TRBV11-2 with TRBJ1-1, with D possibly matching TRBD1 (6 bases). V lost 1 base and J lost 0, with 12 bases in between. Germline lookup yields CDR1 SGHAT and CDR2 FQNNGV. The CDR3 totals 16 residues. DNA for the CDR3: TGTGCCAGCAGCTTAGCGGGGGGCAGCATGAACACTGAAGCTTTCTTT. As protein: CASSLAGGSMNTEAFF.

The gene calls are TRBV6-1 and TRBJ1-1, with 8 bases identical to TRBD1. Trimming removed 6 bases from V and 12 bases from J; junction bases left unmatched: 9. Germline V gives CDR1 MNHNS, CDR2 SASEGT. The length of the CDR3 is 12 residues. CDR3 in DNA: TGTGCCAGCAGCCGGGACAGGTTGTTAACTTTCTTT. Translating gives CASSRDRLLTFF.

The chain uses TRBV27 and TRBJ1-4; 10 nucleotides match TRBD1. The CDR3 runs to 18 residues. The germline CDR1 and CDR2 sequences are MNHEY and SMNVEV (reference sequence). Trimming took 4 bases from V and 8 from J; bases not matched to a gene: 16. As DNA, the CDR3 is TGTGCCAGCAGTTCCCGGGGACAGGGGCCGGGCTCGGCCGAAAAACTGTTTTTT. It translates to CASSSRGQGPGSAEKLFF.

V gene TRBV27 combines with J gene TRBJ2-6; D gene unclear. V was clipped by 5 bases and J by 0 bases, with 5 bases between them. The CDR3 is made up of 14 amino acids. CDR1 and CDR2 from the germline V gene are MNHEY and SMNVEV (reference sequence). In DNA, the CDR3 is TGTGCCAGCAGTCAGAGCTCTGGGGCCAACGTCCTGACTTTC. Its translation is CASSQSSGANVLTF.

The chain recombines TRBV5-5 with TRBJ1-2, with a weak D call TRBD1 (5 bases). Germline V gene sequence: CDR1 SGHKS, CDR2 YYEKEE (reference sequence). This CDR3 comprises 13 residues. Deletions cut 5 bases from V and 1 base from J, with 9 bases between. The CDR3 bases are TGTGCCAGCAGATCAGGGTATAACTATGGCTACACCTTC. Translated: CASRSGYNYGYTF.

The genes are TRBV2 and TRBJ1-1, with 9 bases lining up with TRBD1. The CDR3 has 15 amino acids. V trimming: 5 bases; J trimming: 1 base; junction bases outside the gene matches: 5. CDR1 and CDR2 (germline): SNHLY, FYNNEI. The DNA of the CDR3 is TGTGCCAGCAGTTCGCCGGGACAGGGGAACACTGAAGCTTTCTTT. Its protein product is CASSSPGQGNTEAFF.

This clone is a singleton in its sample. This chain uses TRBV5-1 with TRBJ2-2; TRBD1 matches at 8 bases. The junction had 7 bases not matched to a gene; V was cut back by 6 bases and J by 3 bases. The CDR3 is made up of 15 amino acids. CDR1 and CDR2 from the germline V gene are SGHRS and YFSETQ. CDR3 DNA sequence: TGCGCCAGCACCACCGGACAGGGAGACACCGGGGAGCTGTTTTTT. It translates to CASTTGQGDTGELFF.

V usage is TRBV11-2 and J usage is TRBJ2-7, with D hard to call. Germline values: CDR1 SGHAT, CDR2 FQNNGV. V shed 2 bases and J shed 4 bases, with 6 bases lying between them. The CDR3 is 12 residues long. The CDR3, as DNA: TGTGCCAGCAGCTTAATCGGTTACGAGCAGTACTTC. Residues: CASSLIGYEQYF.

The chain couples TRBV2 to TRBJ2-2, with TRBD2 as a possible D gene (5 bases). Trimming stripped 6 bases from V and 7 bases from J, with 15 bases between. CDR1 and CDR2 (germline): SNHLY, FYNNEI. The CDR3 is 14 amino acids. The CDR3 bases are TGTGCCAGCAGCACTACCCGGGGTGACGGGGAGCTGTTTTTT. Translating gives CASSTTRGDGELFF. The full variable domain, its missing parts supplied by reference TRBV2 and TRBJ2-2, is EPEVTQTPSHQVTQMGQEVILRCVPISNHLYFYWYRQILGQKVEFLVSFYNNEISEKSEIFDDQFSVERPDGSNFTLKIRSTKLEDSAMYFCASSTTRGDGELFFGEGSRLTVL.

CDR3 in amino acids: CASRMFRLAGAFSYNEQFF. DNA of the CDR3: TGTGCCAGCAGGATGTTCCGACTAGCGGGGGCCTTCTCCTACAATGAGCAGTTCTTC. This rearrangement joins TRBV7-8 to TRBJ2-1; 12 nucleotides agree with TRBD2. Trimming at V came to 6 bases and at J to 0 bases, leaving 12 bases not matched to a gene. CDR3 length: 19 residues. Per the germline V gene, CDR1 is SGHVS and CDR2 is FQNEAQ.

The rearrangement joins TRBV6-5 to TRBJ2-7, with D perhaps TRBD2 (5 bases). The germline gives CDR1 MNHEY, CDR2 SVGAGI. V gave up 6 bases and J gave up 3 bases, with 15 bases separating them. This CDR3 spans 14 amino acids. The CDR3 loop reads CASRPRAESYEQYF. DNA for the CDR3: TGTGCCAGCAGGCCTAGAGCGGAGAGCTACGAGCAGTACTTC.

This clone was picked up a small number of times. V is TRBV15 and J is TRBJ1-1; 7 nucleotides line up with TRBD1. Germline V gene lookup returns CDR1 LNHNV and CDR2 YYDKDF (reference sequence). This CDR3 has 13 amino acids. The V and J ends lost 6 bases and 5 bases, in that order; junction bases with no gene match: 6. CDR3 nucleotide sequence: TGTGCCACCAGTACTGACAGGGTTACTGAAGCTTTCTTT. Its protein is CATSTDRVTEAFF.